This T cell receptor beta chain was sequenced for a study of blood T cell repertoires in COVID-19. Study details: In each case, the material was cDNA or gDNA derived from T cells, B-cell-depleted T cells, or PBMCs.

Trimming left V 4 bases short and J 5 bases short, with 17 bases between. Germline CDR1 reads SNHLY; CDR2 reads FYNNEI. CDR3 size: 15 residues. The table came from immunoSEQ multiplex PCR; TCRdb's copy has only in-frame clones and leaves some out. The repertoire holds 180,000 or so clones, with roughly 86% as singletons. The sequence was collected from a man between 18 and 29 years old with acute or convalescent COVID-19. The material sequenced was peripheral blood. V usage is TRBV2 and J usage is TRBJ2-5; possible D gene TRBD1, 7 bases. The CDR3 sequence is CASSAGGGYAETQYF. CDR3 DNA sequence: TGTGCCAGCAGTGCTGGAGGGGGCTATGCGGAGACCCAGTACTTC.